One sample yielded the 7 T cell receptor beta chains listed below, sequenced in a study of T cell repertoires in cytomegalovirus infection. MiXCR, run by TCRdb on the reads, gives a single entry per CDR3 protein. The sample carries approximately 500,000 distinct CDR3 sequences, about 11% recorded once. The sequenced sample was PBMCs. These receptor sequences come from a human donor in good health (CMV status not recorded). Some clones in this sample may be carry-over from other donors' samples.

This clonotype occurred many times. The rearrangement links TRBV6-5 to TRBJ2-4; TRBD2 agrees at 9 bases. Germline trimming cut 0 bases from V and 12 bases from J; bases unmatched to any gene: 9. CDR1 MNHEY and CDR2 SVGAGI come from the germline V gene. The CDR3 covers 15 residues. CDR3 region: CASSYSNARGRAQYF. The CDR3 bases are TGTGCCAGCAGTTACTCGAATGCTCGCGGGAGGGCTCAGTACTTC.

This clonotype was detected many times. The J gene is TRBJ1-1, the V gene TRBV6-5; no clear D gene. The CDR3 sequence is 14 residues long. V was clipped by 2 bases and J by 1 base, with 8 bases between them. Germline assignment: CDR1 MNHEY and CDR2 SVGAGI. DNA of the CDR3: TGTGCCAGCAGTTACACGCGGACGAACACTGAAGCTTTCTTT. Residues: CASSYTRTNTEAFF.

The chain combines TRBV20-1 with TRBJ2-3, with TRBD2 matching over 8 bases. Germline loops: CDR1 DFQATT, CDR2 SNEGSKA (reference sequence). The V gene end was trimmed by 5 bases and the J gene end by 7 bases; junction bases not matched to a gene: 14. The CDR3 totals 15 residues. The CDR3: CSAVLAGLRSYTQYF. CDR3 in DNA: TGCAGTGCTGTCTTAGCGGGACTAAGATCCTATACGCAGTATTTT.

In this sample, this clonotype turned up many times. The chain recombines TRBV5-6 with TRBJ2-5; 8 nucleotides line up with TRBD1. Germline CDR1 and CDR2: SGHDT and YYEEEE. This CDR3 spans 16 amino acids. The V and J ends lost 3 bases and 4 bases, in that order; junction bases with no gene match: 11. The CDR3 is CASSSGTGGGGETQYF. The CDR3 DNA follows: TGTGCCAGCAGCTCCGGAACAGGGGGAGGTGGAGAGACCCAGTACTTC.

This clonotype was seen repeatedly, ten times or more. The chain couples TRBV12-3 or TRBV12-4 to TRBJ2-7, with TRBD2 matching over 12 bases. The CDR3 runs to 15 residues. Trimming cost V 5 bases and J 2 bases; bases outside gene matches: 4. CDR3 sequence reads: CASSPSSGGAYEQYF. Written as DNA, the CDR3 is TGTGCCAGCAGTCCCTCTAGCGGGGGGGCCTACGAGCAGTACTTC.

This clonotype was seen a handful of times. This sequence joins TRBV20-1 and TRBJ1-5; D gene ambiguous. The CDR3 loop spans 14 amino acids. CDR1 DFQATT and CDR2 SNEGSKA come from the germline V gene (reference sequence). V lost 3 bases and J lost 4, with 13 bases in between. The CDR3 loop is CSASVGTTNQPQHF. DNA for the CDR3: TGCAGTGCTAGTGTCGGTACAACTAATCAGCCCCAGCATTTT.

The rearrangement links TRBV18 to TRBJ2-1, with D possibly matching TRBD2 (5 bases). The germline V gene has CDR1 KGHSH and CDR2 LQKENI. The V end lost 0 bases, the J end lost 8 bases, and 11 bases lay between the germline ends. The CDR3 runs to 14 residues. The CDR3 DNA sequence: TGTGCCAGCTCACCACCTGCGGTGCGGGATGAGCAGTTCTTC. This encodes CASSPPAVRDEQFF. The full variable domain, completed using reference TRBV18 and TRBJ2-1, is NAGVMQNPRHLVRRRGQEARLRCSPMKGHSHVYWYRQLPEEGLKFMVYLQKENIIDESGMPKERFSAEFPKEGPSILRIQQVVRGDSAAYFCASSPPAVRDEQFFGPGTRLTVL.